Presented here are 4 T cell receptor beta chains from one specimen sequenced in a study of CD8 T cells in Susac syndrome. When the RNA was reverse transcribed, random hexamers were used with an input of about 0.5 to 1 ug. TCRdb re-called the immunoSEQ multiplex PCR reads with MiXCR, one entry per CDR3 protein. The data hold fewer than 350,000 distinct CDR3 sequences, with 89% observed a single time. The specimen sequenced was CD8+ T cells from PBMCs. The source is a human donor with multiple sclerosis.

This rearrangement joins TRBV4-3 to TRBJ2-1; the match to TRBD2 covers 9 bases. The CDR3 is 16 residues long. Germline values: CDR1 LGHNA, CDR2 YSLEER. J lost 9 bases, V lost 0 bases, and 9 bases had no gene match. The CDR3 nucleotides read TGCGCCAGCAGCCAAGACGTAGCGGGGGAACGGGGTGAGCAGTTCTTC. As protein: CASSQDVAGERGEQFF.

The chain uses TRBV18 and TRBJ2-7; D gene unclear. The CDR3 length is 11 residues. The germline CDR1 and CDR2 sequences are KGHSH and LQKENI. Trimming shortened V by 4 bases and J by 6 bases, and 7 bases separated the two germline ends. The CDR3, as DNA: TGTGCCAGCTCACACACCCCCGAGCAGTACTTC. Translating it yields CASSHTPEQYF.

This chain links TRBV20-1 with TRBJ2-7; 7 positions match TRBD1. The germline CDR1 and CDR2 sequences are DFQATT and SNEGSKA (reference sequence). CDR3 length: 14 residues. The J segment lost 3 bases and the V segment lost 1 base, leaving 6 bases of the junction unmatched. Here the CDR3 DNA reads TGCAGTGCTAGAGGGGACAGTGACTACTACGAGCAGTACTTC. Amino acid sequence: CSARGDSDYYEQYF.

In nucleotides, the CDR3 is TGTGCCAGCAGCCCCGGGCCGGGGCGGGAGTTCCACAATGAGCAGTTCTTC. Translated, it gives CASSPGPGREFHNEQFF. The chain employs TRBV7-9 and TRBJ2-1; TRBD2 agrees at 7 bases. Losses at the gene ends were 5 bases for V and 5 bases for J; bases not matched to a gene: 15. Germline assignment: CDR1 SEHNR and CDR2 FQNEAQ (reference sequence). The CDR3 extends over 17 amino acids.